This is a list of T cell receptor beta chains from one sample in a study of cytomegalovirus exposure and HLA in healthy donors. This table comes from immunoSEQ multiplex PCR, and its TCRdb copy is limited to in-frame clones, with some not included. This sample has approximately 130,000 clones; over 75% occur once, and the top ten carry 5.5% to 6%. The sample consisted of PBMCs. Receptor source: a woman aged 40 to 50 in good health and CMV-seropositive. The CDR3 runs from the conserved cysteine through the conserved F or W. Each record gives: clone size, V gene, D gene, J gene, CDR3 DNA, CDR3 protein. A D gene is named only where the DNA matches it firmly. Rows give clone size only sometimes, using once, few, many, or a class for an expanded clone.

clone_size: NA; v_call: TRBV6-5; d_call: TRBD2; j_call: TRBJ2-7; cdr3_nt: TGTGCCAGCAGTCCGTCCGCAGCGGGAGGGGGCGAGCAGTACTTC; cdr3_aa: CASSPSAAGGGEQYF
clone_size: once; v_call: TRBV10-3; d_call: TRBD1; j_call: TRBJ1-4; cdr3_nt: TGTGCCATCCCAGGGGGGACAGTTGCAACTAATGAAAAACTGTTTTTT; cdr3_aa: CAIPGGTVATNEKLFF
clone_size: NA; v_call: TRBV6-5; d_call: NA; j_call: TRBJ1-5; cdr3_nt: TGTGCCAGCAGCCGGGACTACTCACAAAGGGCGCCCCAGCATTTT; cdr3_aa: CASSRDYSQRAPQHF
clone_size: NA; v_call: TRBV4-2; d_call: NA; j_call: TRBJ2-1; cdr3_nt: TGTGCCAGCAGCCAAGATCTCGGGTCACGGGTGTACAATGAGCAGTTCTTC; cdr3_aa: CASSQDLGSRVYNEQFF
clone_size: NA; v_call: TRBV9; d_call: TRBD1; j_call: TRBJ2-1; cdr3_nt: TGTGCCAGCAGTGGACAGGGTGGGGACTACAATGAGCAGTTCTTC; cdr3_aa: CASSGQGGDYNEQFF
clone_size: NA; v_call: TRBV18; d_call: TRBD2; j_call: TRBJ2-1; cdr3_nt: TGTGCCAGCTCCCGGGGGGGCAATGAGCAGTTCTTC; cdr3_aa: CASSRGGNEQFF
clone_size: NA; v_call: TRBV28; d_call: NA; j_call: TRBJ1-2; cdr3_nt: TGTGCCAGCAGTTTCCCGGCTGGGGCTAGGGGCTACACCTTC; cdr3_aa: CASSFPAGARGYTF
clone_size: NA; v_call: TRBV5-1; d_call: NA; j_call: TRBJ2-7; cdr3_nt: TGCGCCAGCAGCTTGGATCCAGGGTCCTACGAGCAGTACTTC; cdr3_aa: CASSLDPGSYEQYF
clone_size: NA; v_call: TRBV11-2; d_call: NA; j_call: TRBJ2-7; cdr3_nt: TGTGCCAGCAGCTTAGGGGCGAGTCCAACCTACGAGCAGTACTTC; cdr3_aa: CASSLGASPTYEQYF
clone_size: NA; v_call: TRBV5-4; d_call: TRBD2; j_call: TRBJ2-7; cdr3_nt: TGTGCCAGCACCATGAAGCGGGGGAGCTCCTACGAGCAGTACTTC; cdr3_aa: CASTMKRGSSYEQYF
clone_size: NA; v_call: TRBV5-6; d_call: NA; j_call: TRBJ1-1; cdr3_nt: TGTGCCAGCAGCTTTCCCAGGGGAGCCGAAGCTTTCTTT; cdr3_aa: CASSFPRGAEAFF
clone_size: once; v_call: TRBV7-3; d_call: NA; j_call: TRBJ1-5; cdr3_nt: TGTGCCAGCAGCCCCGGGGGGGGGAGGCAGCCCCAGCATTTT; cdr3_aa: CASSPGGGRQPQHF
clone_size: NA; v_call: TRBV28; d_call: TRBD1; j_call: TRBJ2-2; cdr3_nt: TGTGCCAGCAGTTTGGGGGACAGGGCGACCGGGGAGCTGTTTTTT; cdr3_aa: CASSLGDRATGELFF
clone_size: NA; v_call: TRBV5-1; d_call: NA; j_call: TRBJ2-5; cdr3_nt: TGCGCCAGCAGCTTCGGTGGGACTCAAGAGACCCAGTACTTC; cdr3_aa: CASSFGGTQETQYF
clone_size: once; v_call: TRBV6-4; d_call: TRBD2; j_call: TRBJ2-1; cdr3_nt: TGTGCCAGCAGTGACTGGACTAGCGGGGACAATGAGCAGTTCTTC; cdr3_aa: CASSDWTSGDNEQFF
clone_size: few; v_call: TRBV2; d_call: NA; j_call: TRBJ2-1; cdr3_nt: TGTGCCAGCAGTGAAGGTGGCGGGGTGACCTACAATGAGCAGTTCTTC; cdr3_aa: CASSEGGGVTYNEQFF
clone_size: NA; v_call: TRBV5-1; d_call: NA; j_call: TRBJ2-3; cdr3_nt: TGCGCCAGCAGCTTTGGGGCTAGAAGCACAGATACGCAGTATTTT; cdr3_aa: CASSFGARSTDTQYF
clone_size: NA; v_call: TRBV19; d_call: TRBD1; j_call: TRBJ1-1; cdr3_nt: TGTGCCAGTAGGACAGGGGAAACTGAAGCTTTCTTT; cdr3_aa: CASRTGETEAFF
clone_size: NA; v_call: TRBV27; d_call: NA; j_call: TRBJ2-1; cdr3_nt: TGTGCCAGCAACAGTCAGGACTACAATGAGCAGTTCTTC; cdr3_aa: CASNSQDYNEQFF
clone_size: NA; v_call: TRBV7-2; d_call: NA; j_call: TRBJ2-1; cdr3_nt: TGTGCCAGCAGCTACGCGGCGGGTCCCAATGAGCAGTTCTTC; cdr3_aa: CASSYAAGPNEQFF
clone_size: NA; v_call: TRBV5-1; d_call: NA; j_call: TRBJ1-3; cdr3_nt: TGCGCCAGCAGCTTGGGCGCTAGCTCTGGAAACACCATATATTTT; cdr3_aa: CASSLGASSGNTIYF
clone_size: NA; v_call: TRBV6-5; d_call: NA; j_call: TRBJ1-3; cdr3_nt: TGTGCCAGCAGCCAGGGCCTACTCTCTGGAAACACCATATATTTT; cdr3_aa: CASSQGLLSGNTIYF
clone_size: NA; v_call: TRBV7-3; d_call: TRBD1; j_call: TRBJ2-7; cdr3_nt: TGTGCCAGCAGCATCGACAGGGAACGGGAGCAGTACTTC; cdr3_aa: CASSIDREREQYF
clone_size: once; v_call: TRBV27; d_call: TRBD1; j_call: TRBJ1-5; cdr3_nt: TGTGCCAGTTCAGGGGGGACAGATAGCTCCACGTTTAATCAGCCCCAGCATTTT; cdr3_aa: CASSGGTDSSTFNQPQHF
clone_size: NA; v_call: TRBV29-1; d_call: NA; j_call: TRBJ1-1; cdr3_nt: TGCAGCGTTCGGACAGCTGAAGCTTTCTTT; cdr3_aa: CSVRTAEAFF
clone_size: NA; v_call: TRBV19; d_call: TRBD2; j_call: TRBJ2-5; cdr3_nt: TGTGCCAGTAGTAATGCGGGACTAGCCCCAGAGACCCAGTACTTC; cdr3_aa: CASSNAGLAPETQYF
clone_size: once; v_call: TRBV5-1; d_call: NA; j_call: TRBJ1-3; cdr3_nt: TGCGCCAGCAGCTTGAATAGCTATCCAAACACCATATATTTT; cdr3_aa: CASSLNSYPNTIYF
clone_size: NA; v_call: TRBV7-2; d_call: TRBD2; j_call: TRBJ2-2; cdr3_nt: TGTGCCAGCAGCTTAGCAGCGGGGGGACACACCGGGGAGCTGTTTTTT; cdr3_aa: CASSLAAGGHTGELFF
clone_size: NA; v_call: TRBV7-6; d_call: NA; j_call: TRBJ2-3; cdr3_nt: TGTGCCAGCAGCTTAGGGCCCCGTAGCACAGATACGCAGTATTTT; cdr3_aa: CASSLGPRSTDTQYF
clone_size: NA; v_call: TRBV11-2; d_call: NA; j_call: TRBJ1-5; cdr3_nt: TGTGCCAGCAGCCCAACGGGGGATCAGCCCCAGCATTTT; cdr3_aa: CASSPTGDQPQHF
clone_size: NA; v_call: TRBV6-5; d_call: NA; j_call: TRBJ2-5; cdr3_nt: TGTGCCAGCAGCCCAACTACAGGCAGGGAGACCCAGTACTTC; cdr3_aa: CASSPTTGRETQYF
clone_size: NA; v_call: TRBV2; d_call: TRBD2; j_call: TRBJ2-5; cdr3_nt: TGTGCCAGCAGTCGGACTAGGGGAGAGACCCAGTACTTC; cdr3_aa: CASSRTRGETQYF
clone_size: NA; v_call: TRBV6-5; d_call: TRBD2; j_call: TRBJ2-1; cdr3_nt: TGTGCCAGCAAGGTGGTAGCGGGAAATGAGCAGTTCTTC; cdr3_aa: CASKVVAGNEQFF
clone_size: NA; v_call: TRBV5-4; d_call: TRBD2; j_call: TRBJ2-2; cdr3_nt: TGTGCCAGCAGCTACGGCGGGAGGGCTACCGGGGAGCTGTTTTTT; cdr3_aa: CASSYGGRATGELFF
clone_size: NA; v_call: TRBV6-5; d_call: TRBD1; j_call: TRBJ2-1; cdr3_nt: TGTGCCAGCACCCGGACAGGGGGGGTAGGTGAGCAGTTCTTC; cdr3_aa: CASTRTGGVGEQFF
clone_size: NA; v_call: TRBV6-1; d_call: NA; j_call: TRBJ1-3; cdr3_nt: TGTGCCAGCAGCCAACAGGGTTCCGGGAACACCATATATTTT; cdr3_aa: CASSQQGSGNTIYF
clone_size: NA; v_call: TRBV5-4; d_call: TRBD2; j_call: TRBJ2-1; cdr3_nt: TGTGCCAGCAGCTCGGGCGGGGGGGCCAATAATGAGCAGTTCTTC; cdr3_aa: CASSSGGGANNEQFF
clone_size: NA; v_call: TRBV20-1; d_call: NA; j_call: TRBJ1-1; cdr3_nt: TGCAGTGCTAGCTCGAACACTGAAGCTTTCTTT; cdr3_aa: CSASSNTEAFF
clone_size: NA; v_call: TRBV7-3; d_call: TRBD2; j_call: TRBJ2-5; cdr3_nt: TGTGCCAGCAGCTTATTACCGGGAGGCCAAGAGACCCAGTACTTC; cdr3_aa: CASSLLPGGQETQYF
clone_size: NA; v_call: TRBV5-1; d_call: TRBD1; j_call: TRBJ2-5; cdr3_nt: TGCGCCAGCAGCCTTTCCGGGACAGGGGTCCAAGAGACCCAGTACTTC; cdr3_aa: CASSLSGTGVQETQYF
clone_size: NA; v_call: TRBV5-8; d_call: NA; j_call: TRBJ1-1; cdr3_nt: TGTGCCAGCAGCTTGGCCCGGCAGGGGAACACTGAAGCTTTCTTT; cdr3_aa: CASSLARQGNTEAFF
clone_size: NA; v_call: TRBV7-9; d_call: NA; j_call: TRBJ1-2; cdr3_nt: TGTGCCAGCAGCCCAACCTCGGGGGTCTATGGCTACACCTTC; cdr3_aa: CASSPTSGVYGYTF